These 5 T cell receptor beta chains were all obtained from the same sample, sequenced in a study of blood T cell repertoires in COVID-19. Some clones are missing from TCRdb's copy, which holds only in-frame ones; the method was immunoSEQ multiplex PCR. Altogether around 250,000 clones are present, about 86% being singletons, with the ten largest covering 5% to 6%. Sample: peripheral blood. These receptors were collected from a man at least 80 years old with acute or convalescent COVID-19.

This chain joins TRBV21-1 and TRBJ2-1; the table calls TRBD1, which could not be checked here. TRBV21-1 is flagged as a pseudogene. The CDR3 has 12 residues. The DNA for the CDR3 is TGTGCCAGCAGCAGGCCCCCCAATGAGCAGTTCTTC. Translated: CASSRPPNEQFF.

The table lists this clone with a few counts. This rearrangement joins TRBV2 to TRBJ1-6; D perhaps matches TRBD1 (5 bases). The V gene's germline CDR1 is SNHLY and CDR2 FYNNEI. With 3 bases removed from V and 10 bases from J, the gap between germline ends came to 16 bases. The CDR3 has 15 amino acids. CDR3 in amino acids: CASSDRQSENSPLHF. In DNA form, the CDR3 reads TGTGCCAGCAGTGACCGACAGTCGGAGAACTCACCCCTCCACTTT.

The chain combines TRBV27 with TRBJ2-1, with 9 bases aligning to TRBD2. Germline V gene lookup returns CDR1 MNHEY and CDR2 SMNVEV (reference sequence). V lost 8 bases and J lost 0; bases outside the gene matches: 8. The CDR3 contains 16 residues. In nucleotides, the CDR3 is TGTGCCAGCTCCCCCCTTAGCGGGAGCTCCTACAATGAGCAGTTCTTC. It specifies CASSPLSGSSYNEQFF.

The J gene is TRBJ1-1, the V gene TRBV3-1 (or the pseudogene TRBV3-2); perhaps TRBD1 as D (6 bases). V lost 1 base, J lost 3 bases, and 12 bases lay in between. Looked up from germline, CDR1 is LGHDT and CDR2 is YNNKEL (reference sequence). The CDR3 contains 15 residues. This CDR3 reads CASSQGSGGYTEAFF. Written as DNA, the CDR3 is TGTGCCAGCAGCCAAGGTAGCGGGGGCTACACTGAAGCTTTCTTT.

The chain carries TRBV3-1 (or the pseudogene TRBV3-2) and TRBJ2-4; weak D call: TRBD2 (5 bases). Looked up from germline, CDR1 is LGHDT and CDR2 is YNNKEL (reference sequence). V lost 0 bases, J lost 3 bases, and 9 bases lay in between. The CDR3 runs to 15 residues. The CDR3 nucleotides are TGTGCCAGCAGCCAAGATCCGGGATTCAAAAACATTCAGTACTTC. It specifies CASSQDPGFKNIQYF.